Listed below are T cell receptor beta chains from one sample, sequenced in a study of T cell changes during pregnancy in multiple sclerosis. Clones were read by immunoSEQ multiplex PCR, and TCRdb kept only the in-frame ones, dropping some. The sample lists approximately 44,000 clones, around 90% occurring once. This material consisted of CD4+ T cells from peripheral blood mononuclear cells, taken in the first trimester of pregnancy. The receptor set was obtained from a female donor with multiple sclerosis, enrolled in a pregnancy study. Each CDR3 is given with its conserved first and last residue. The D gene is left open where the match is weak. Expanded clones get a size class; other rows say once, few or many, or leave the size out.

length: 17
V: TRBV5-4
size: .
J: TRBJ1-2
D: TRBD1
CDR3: CASSGRTRQGSNYGYTF
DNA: TGTGCCAGCAGCGGCCGGACAAGACAGGGGTCTAACTATGGCTACACCTTC

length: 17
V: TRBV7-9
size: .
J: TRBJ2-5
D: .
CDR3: CASSHLAGASPQETQYF
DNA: TGTGCCAGCAGCCACCTCGCGGGGGCATCCCCCCAAGAGACCCAGTACTTC

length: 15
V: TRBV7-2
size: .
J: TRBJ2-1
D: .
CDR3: CASSLVLDTRNEQFF
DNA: TGTGCCAGCAGCTTAGTACTAGATACGCGCAATGAGCAGTTCTTC

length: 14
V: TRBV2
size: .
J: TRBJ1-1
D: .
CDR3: CASSPRTGNTEAFF
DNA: TGTGCCAGCAGTCCTAGAACGGGGAACACTGAAGCTTTCTTT

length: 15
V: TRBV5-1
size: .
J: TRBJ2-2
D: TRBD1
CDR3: CASSPRTGVTGELFF
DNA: TGCGCCAGCAGCCCTCGGACAGGGGTCACCGGGGAGCTGTTTTTT

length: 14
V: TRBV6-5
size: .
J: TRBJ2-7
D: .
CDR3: CASRADTYPYEQYF
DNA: TGTGCCAGCAGGGCGGACACCTATCCTTACGAGCAGTACTTC

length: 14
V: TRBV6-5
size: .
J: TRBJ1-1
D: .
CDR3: CASSHQTPLAEAFF
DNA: TGTGCCAGCAGTCACCAGACACCTCTGGCAGAGGCTTTCTTT

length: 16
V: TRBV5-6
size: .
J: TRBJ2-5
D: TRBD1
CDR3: CASSLRQGAKQETQYF
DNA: TGTGCCAGCAGCTTACGACAGGGGGCCAAACAAGAGACCCAGTACTTC

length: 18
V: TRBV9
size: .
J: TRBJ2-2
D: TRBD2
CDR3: CASSPSGLAGGKTGELFF
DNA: TGTGCCAGCAGCCCCTCGGGACTAGCGGGAGGTAAAACCGGGGAGCTGTTTTTT

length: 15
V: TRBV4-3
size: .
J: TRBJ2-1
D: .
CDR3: CASRPARLAPGEQFF
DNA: TGCGCCAGCAGGCCGGCAAGGCTAGCGCCCGGTGAGCAGTTCTTC

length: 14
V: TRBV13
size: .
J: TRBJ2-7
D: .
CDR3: CASSSDSNFYEQYF
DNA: TGTGCCAGCAGCTCGGACAGCAACTTCTACGAGCAGTACTTC

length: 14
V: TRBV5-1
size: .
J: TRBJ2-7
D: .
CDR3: CASSLGTDTYEQYF
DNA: TGCGCCAGCAGCTTGGGGACAGATACCTACGAGCAGTACTTC

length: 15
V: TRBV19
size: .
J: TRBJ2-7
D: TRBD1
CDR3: CASSIHSGQGYEQYF
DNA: TGTGCCAGTAGTATCCACTCCGGACAGGGGTACGAGCAGTACTTC

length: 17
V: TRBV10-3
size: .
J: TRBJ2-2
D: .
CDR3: CAISEAINPSYTGELFF
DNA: TGTGCCATCAGTGAGGCAATTAACCCTAGTTACACCGGGGAGCTGTTTTTT

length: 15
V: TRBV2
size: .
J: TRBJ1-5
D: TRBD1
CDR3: CASRRQGGFNQPQHF
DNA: TGTGCCAGCAGGCGACAGGGGGGATTCAATCAGCCCCAGCATTTT

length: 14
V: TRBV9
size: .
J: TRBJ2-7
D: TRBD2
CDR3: CASSVGLAGYEQYF
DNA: TGTGCCAGCAGCGTTGGACTAGCGGGCTACGAGCAGTACTTC

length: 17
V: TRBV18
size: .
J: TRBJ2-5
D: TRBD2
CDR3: CASSPPAGTSGQETQYF
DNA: TGTGCCAGCTCACCCCCGGCCGGGACTAGCGGACAAGAGACCCAGTACTTC

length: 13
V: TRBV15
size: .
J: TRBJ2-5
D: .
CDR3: CATSRDDGRTQYF
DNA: TGTGCCACCAGCAGAGATGATGGGAGAACCCAGTACTTC

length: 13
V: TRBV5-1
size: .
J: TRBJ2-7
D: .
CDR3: CASSFGGSYEQYF
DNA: TGCGCCAGCAGCTTCGGAGGATCCTACGAGCAGTACTTC

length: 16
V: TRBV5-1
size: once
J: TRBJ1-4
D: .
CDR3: CASSPGGDPFREKLFF
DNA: TGCGCCAGCAGCCCCGGCGGTGACCCCTTTAGGGAAAAACTGTTTTTT

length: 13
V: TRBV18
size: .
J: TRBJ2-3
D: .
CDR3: CASSPLSQGTQYF
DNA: TGTGCCAGCTCACCACTGAGTCAGGGTACGCAGTATTTT

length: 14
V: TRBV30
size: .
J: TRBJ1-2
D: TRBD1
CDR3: CAWSVRQGGYGYTF
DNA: TGTGCCTGGAGTGTACGGCAGGGGGGTTATGGCTACACCTTC

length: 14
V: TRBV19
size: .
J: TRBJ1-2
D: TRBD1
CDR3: CASSSGAGGRGYTF
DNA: TGTGCCAGTAGTTCAGGCGCAGGGGGCAGAGGCTACACCTTC

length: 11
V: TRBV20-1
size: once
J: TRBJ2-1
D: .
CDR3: CSASGLEEQFF
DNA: TGCAGTGCCTCTGGACTGGAAGAGCAGTTCTTC

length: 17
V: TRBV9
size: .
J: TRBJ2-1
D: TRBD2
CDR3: CASSVESLAASYNEQFF
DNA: TGTGCCAGCAGCGTAGAGAGTCTAGCGGCCTCCTACAATGAGCAGTTCTTC

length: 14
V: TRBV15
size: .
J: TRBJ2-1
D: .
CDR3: CATSRDYPGNEQFF
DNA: TGTGCCACCAGCAGGGACTACCCAGGGAATGAGCAGTTCTTC

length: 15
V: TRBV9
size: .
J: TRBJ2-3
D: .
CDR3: CASSVSQFSTDTQYF
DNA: TGTGCCAGCAGCGTTTCCCAATTTAGCACAGATACGCAGTATTTT

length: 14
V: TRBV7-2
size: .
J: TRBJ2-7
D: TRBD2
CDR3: CASSPLAGDYEQYF
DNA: TGTGCCAGCAGTCCGCTAGCGGGAGACTACGAGCAGTACTTC

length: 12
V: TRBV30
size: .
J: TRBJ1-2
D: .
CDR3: CAWSWRNYGYTF
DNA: TGTGCCTGGAGTTGGCGGAACTATGGCTACACCTTC

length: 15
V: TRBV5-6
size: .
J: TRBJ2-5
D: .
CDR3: CASSPGLAAQETQYF
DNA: TGTGCCAGCAGTCCAGGGTTGGCGGCCCAAGAGACCCAGTACTTC

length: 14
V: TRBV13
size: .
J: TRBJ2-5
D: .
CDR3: CASSRLDSSGTQYF
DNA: TGTGCCAGCAGCAGACTGGACAGTTCAGGGACCCAGTACTTC

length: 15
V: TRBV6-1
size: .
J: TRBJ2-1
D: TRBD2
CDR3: CASRGRLAGVNEQFF
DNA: TGTGCCAGCAGGGGTCGACTAGCGGGAGTCAATGAGCAGTTCTTC

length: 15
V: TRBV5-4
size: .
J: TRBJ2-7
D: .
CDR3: CASSLVSRGLNEQYF
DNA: TGTGCCAGCAGCTTGGTTTCGCGGGGCCTGAACGAGCAGTACTTC

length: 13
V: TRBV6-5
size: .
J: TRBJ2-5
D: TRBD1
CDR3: CASRRTGGGTQYF
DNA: TGTGCCAGCCGCCGGACAGGGGGGGGGACCCAGTACTTC

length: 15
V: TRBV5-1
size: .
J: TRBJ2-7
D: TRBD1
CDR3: CASSLAGTGGDEQYF
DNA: TGCGCCAGCAGCTTGGCCGGGACAGGGGGGGACGAGCAGTACTTC

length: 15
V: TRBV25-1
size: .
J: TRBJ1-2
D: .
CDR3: CASSEYGGTGGGYTF
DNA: TGTGCCAGCAGTGAATATGGGGGGACGGGGGGAGGCTACACCTTC

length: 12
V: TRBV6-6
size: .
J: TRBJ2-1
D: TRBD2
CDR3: CASRIAGGEQFF
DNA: TGTGCCAGCAGGATAGCGGGAGGGGAGCAGTTCTTC

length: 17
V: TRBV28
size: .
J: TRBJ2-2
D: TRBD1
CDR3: CASSSLRRQGLSGELFF
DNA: TGTGCCAGCAGCTCACTCCGCCGACAGGGGTTATCCGGGGAGCTGTTTTTT

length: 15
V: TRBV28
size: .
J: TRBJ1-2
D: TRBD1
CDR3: CASAQSFTGGLGYTF
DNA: TGTGCCAGCGCCCAAAGCTTCACAGGGGGCCTAGGCTACACCTTC

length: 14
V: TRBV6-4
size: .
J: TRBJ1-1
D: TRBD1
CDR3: CASSDYPGGTEAFF
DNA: TGTGCCAGCAGTGACTATCCAGGGGGCACTGAAGCTTTCTTT

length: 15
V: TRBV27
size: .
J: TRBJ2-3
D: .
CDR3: CASSPTGRRTDTQYF
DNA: TGTGCCAGCAGTCCAACAGGGCGTCGTACAGATACGCAGTATTTT

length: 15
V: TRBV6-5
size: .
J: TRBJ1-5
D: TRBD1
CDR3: CASSPTRQGAQPQHF
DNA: TGTGCCAGCAGCCCTACTCGACAGGGGGCGCAGCCCCAGCATTTT

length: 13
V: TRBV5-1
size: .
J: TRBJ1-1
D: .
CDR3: CASSLGGNTEAFF
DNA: TGCGCCAGCAGCTTAGGGGGTAACACTGAAGCTTTCTTT

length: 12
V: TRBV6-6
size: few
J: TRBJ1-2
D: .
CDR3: CASCQWNYGYTF
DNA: TGTGCCAGTTGTCAGTGGAACTATGGCTACACCTTC

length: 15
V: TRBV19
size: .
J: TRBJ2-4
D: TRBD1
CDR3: CASRNQTGGVILQYF
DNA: TGTGCCAGTAGAAATCAGACAGGGGGCGTTATCCTTCAGTACTTC

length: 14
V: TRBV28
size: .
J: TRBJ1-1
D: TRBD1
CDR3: CASTTGTGGTEAFF
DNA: TGTGCCAGCACCACCGGGACAGGGGGCACTGAAGCTTTCTTT